The following is a T cell receptor beta chain sequence with its context. The ends were cut back, 0 bases at V and 3 bases at J, with 9 bases in the middle. The CDR3 has 14 residues. The germline gives CDR1 MNHNS, CDR2 SASEGT. Sequencing was performed with immunoSEQ multiplex PCR; in TCRdb, only in-frame clones are kept and a portion is missing. The sample has approximately 76,000 clones; around nine tenths are singletons. This entry belongs to a study of OX40 agonist ivuxolimab in advanced cancers. Study-level information: Under the entry rules, prior anti-PD-1, anti-PD-L1 or anti-CTLA-4 therapy was allowed, and 40% had some.

The sequence came from an adult with an advanced solid tumor such as melanoma, head and neck, liver or kidney cancer. J is TRBJ2-7 and V is TRBV6-1; D uncertain. The specimen comprised CD4+ or CD8+ T cells sorted from blood, sampled in a trial of the OX40 agonist ivuxolimab. CDR3 DNA sequence: TGTGCCAGCAGTGAAGCCTACGACCGCTACGAGCAGTACTTC. Its protein product is CASSEAYDRYEQYF.